This T cell receptor beta chain appears in the sequencing data of a study of technical replicates of blood from a handful of donors. Clones were sequenced by immunoSEQ multiplex PCR, and TCRdb holds only the in-frame ones, with some missing. The data hold about 82,000 clones, with approximately 94% observed a single time. V was pared by 3 bases and J by 4 bases, with 15 bases between. The CDR3 sequence is 15 residues long. From germline, CDR1 is MDHEN and CDR2 SYDVKM. The chain uses TRBV28 and TRBJ2-5; tentatively, D is TRBD1 (5 bases). Sequencing was carried out using T cells isolated from PBMCs. The source is a human donor in good health. The CDR3: CASSFSGYRGETQYF. DNA of the CDR3: TGTGCCAGCAGTTTCTCGGGTTATAGGGGAGAGACCCAGTACTTC. Looking up the rest from reference TRBV28 and TRBJ2-5 gives the full variable domain: DVKVTQSSRYLVKRTGEKVFLECVQDMDHENMFWYRQDPGLGLRLIYFSYDVKMKEKGDIPEGYSVSREKKERFSLILESASTNQTSMYLCASSFSGYRGETQYFGPGTRLLVL.